This entry is about one T cell receptor (beta chain). What antigen it recognizes has not been identified. Within one base of it there is no much larger clone, and no base qualities were kept. Libraries came from the immunoSEQ multiplex PCR assay. A mixture of 60 forward primers for TCR Vbeta segments and 13 reverse primers for TCR Jbeta segments was used in the multiplex PCR. Amplification of the CDR3 region of rearranged TCR beta genes was performed with a multiplex PCR assay on genomic DNA. The amplified TCR beta libraries were sequenced on the Illumina HiSeq System as 87-base-pair reads. In the original analysis: Across the roughly 600 repertoires, a later analysis counted roughly 77 million unique TCR beta chains, approximately 12 million of which were shared by at least two donors. Raw reads were error-corrected and collapsed into unique sequences with a nearest-neighbor algorithm that merged closely related sequences to remove PCR and sequencing errors. To assign V, D and J gene segments, CDR3 sequences were aligned to IMGT reference sequences. For a sequence to be retained, at least a six-nucleotide match to both a V gene segment and a J gene segment was required. A rearrangement was called productive if the CDR3 had no stop codons and remained in frame with V and J, and every other rearrangement was called non-productive. CDR3 was defined by IMGT convention, running from the second conserved V-encoded cysteine to the conserved J-encoded phenylalanine. The earlier analysis of 587 of the donors excluded any sequence lacking an unambiguous match to a single V gene segment. In an earlier analysis of 587 of the donors, a V segment was called functional when productive rearrangements were above 56.7%, and segregating when the standard deviation between donors exceeded 5%. A statistical classification framework was built for diagnosing cytomegalovirus status from the catalog of TCR beta chain sequences. V and J gene assignment, in a later analysis, came from comparing TCR nucleotide sequences with IMGT/GENE-DB human TR gene sequences. Using the TCRdist pipeline, a later analysis assigned CDR3 sequences along with most-parsimonious VDJ recombination scenarios. A later analysis defined each TCR beta chain by its CDR3 amino acid sequence plus V-gene family, and excluded reads lacking a unique V-gene family. To address suspected cross-contamination and a sequencing artifact, a later analysis removed roughly 580 highly shared, low-generation-probability nucleotide sequences. A later analysis calculated a clonal expansion index for each public chain from normalized within-repertoire ranks of inferred template counts. A later analysis computed generation probabilities with a VDJ recombination model fitted to out-of-frame rearrangements, and checked the results against IGoR. A later analysis scored TCR-TCR, TCR-HLA and TCR-CMV co-occurrence with hypergeometric tests, applying a repertoire-size bias correction to TCR pairs. In a later analysis, false discovery rates were estimated by permuting HLA or CMV assignments 20 times. In a later analysis, co-occurring TCRs were grouped with DBSCAN, and TCRdist sequence similarity was added when clustering was performed within HLA-allele-positive subsets. Repertoires with fewer than 30,000 or more than 120,000 public chains, plus five repertoires with anomalous nucleotide sharing, were excluded from co-occurrence clustering. Imported from immuneACCESS, the table was reduced by TCRdb to in-frame sequences with V and J called. These copies leave out some clones; in studies compared against another copy, an unresolved V gene accounts for under half, and the cause of the remainder is not known. D and trimming were read from the DNA, whereas the V and J calls and clone size are those reported in that table. The sample includes about 220,000 clones, with roughly 82% observed a single time. The ten largest clones take up 5% to 6% of the sample.

The data were taken from a study of cytomegalovirus exposure and HLA in healthy donors (dated by TCRdb to between 2016 and 2019). For the wider study: An earlier analysis of approximately 590 of the donors reported 250 to 350 Gb of sequence data and some 120 million unique TCR beta sequences from roughly 200 million T cells. An early release that covered some 630 HLA-typed donors contained about 300 gigabases of sequencing data and about 93 million unique TCR sequences. The genetic ancestry cluster associated with self-reported Caucasian donors included roughly 84% of the 398 genotyped donors. The study aimed to test whether cataloging public T cell receptors could reveal signatures of past pathogen exposure. The study profiled the T cell repertoires of 550 to 700 subjects by immunosequencing and related them to cytomegalovirus serostatus. A separate validation cohort of 100 to 150 different subjects was used in addition to the 666-subject first cohort. To predict cytomegalovirus infection status, the study brought together high-throughput TCR immunosequencing, statistical association of individual TCRs with disease status, and machine learning. A later analysis re-analyzed previously published TCR beta repertoires from hundreds of donors and added high-resolution HLA genotyping to study TCR occurrence patterns. The later analysis used no new phenotypic data to find candidate immune exposures, relying instead on TCR beta sequences and their occurrence across donors. An earlier analysis of more than 450 of the donors used high-throughput TCR beta sequencing to judge whether each TCR beta V gene segment behaved as functional or pseudogenic. Alongside the repertoire data, information on donor age, sex, ethnicity and CMV serostatus was compiled. In a later genetic analysis, genome-wide SNP genotypes for about three fifths of the roughly 670 donors were used, and that subset was treated as a discovery cohort. All discovery cohort repertoires had been generated using a single sequencing platform. Both class I and class II loci were covered by HLA typing, at four-digit resolution. The number of donors typed differed by locus, with 629-630 for A, B, C, DRB1 and DQB1, around 500 for DQA1, over 600 for DPA1, and under 490 for DPB1. A handful of DR-DQ haplotypes were handled as single units for association and clustering because linkage in the cohort was strong. On average, about 200,000 unique TCR beta nucleotide sequences were sequenced per donor among several hundred genotyped donors of the cohort, with around 19% of those sequences being non-productive. The research as a whole found: A later analysis reported that several top co-occurrence clusters appeared linked to parvovirus B19, influenza, CMV and Epstein-Barr virus. A few of the identified cytomegalovirus-associated TCR beta chains were confirmed in vitro to be specific for cytomegalovirus antigens. The classifier was reported to diagnose cytomegalovirus status with high specificity and sensitivity in both the original cohort and the validation cohort. In a later analysis, most CMV-associated TCR beta chains were found to appear HLA-restricted, with HLA associations seemingly driven largely by CMV exposure. Linkage disequilibrium might explain the correlated functional status among segregating V segments, but an unknown experimental factor could not be excluded. Because counts were too low, roughly 18 rarely observed V segments, including chromosome 9 orphons, were left out of the earlier analysis of several hundred of the donors. HLA typing was unavailable for some donors at each locus, so association tests used only the typed subset. A further reported finding was that TCR beta sequences accurately predicted the HLA-A and HLA-B alleles for most subjects in the first cohort. An association between a missense DCLRE1C variant and V-gene and J-gene trimming of TCR beta chains was found in a later genetic analysis and replicated in an independent cohort. Sequencing depth was assumed to be roughly uniform across donors in the presence/absence analyses, though that assumption may not hold. According to the authors, the approach could potentially be generalized to other disease states and immunological phenotypes. In a later analysis, some 18,000 TCR beta sequences were associated with specific HLA alleles at a false discovery rate of 0.05. In a later analysis, HLA-associated TCR beta chains were found to be more clonally expanded and to have lower generation probabilities than equally common non-associated chains. Assigning TCR associations to individual alleles was difficult when HLA alleles, especially DR and DQ, strongly co-occurred. A later analysis found that TCR association rates varied across HLA loci, with DRB1 alleles showing the most associated TCRs and HLA-C alleles the fewest. A cluster of highly shared sequence variants was judged likely to represent a technical artifact of the sequencing pipeline. A later genetic analysis reported fewer N-insertions in productive TCRs among donors in an Asian-associated ancestry cluster than the roughly 620-donor mean. The cohort was sequenced for TCR beta chains only, and without alpha or paired-chain data the features that could be detected were limited. Across donors, most TCR sequences were observed very rarely, whereas some public TCRs were present in many individuals. Some IMGT-functional V segments, including TRBV6-2 and TRBV6-3, could not be distinguished by the 87-base-pair reads and were therefore excluded. For the cohort, immune exposure information was limited to CMV serostatus. In the study, 150 to 200 TCR beta chains were listed as associated with cytomegalovirus. Broadly in line with IMGT annotations, most TCR beta V segments showed up in productive rearrangements about 87% or about 30% of the time in an earlier analysis of around 600 of the donors.

The cohort was made up of 650 to 700 healthy bone marrow donors. At the time of sampling, every cohort member was nominally healthy, though immune exposures that went unrecorded were likely present. The donor was CMV seropositive and belonged to the group of around 300 seropositive cohort members. A peripheral blood sample was collected from each donor, and TCR beta sequencing was performed on peripheral blood mononuclear cells. The Qiagen DNeasy Blood Extraction Kit was used to extract genomic DNA from the blood cell samples. The CDR3 goes from the cysteine to the phenylalanine over 13 residues. Of the read, only the CDR3 DNA is kept; its 39 bases are in frame from base 1. Between the V and J ends, shortened by 6 bases and 8 bases respectively, the junction contains 16 bases. Via the germline V gene (reference sequence), CDR1 is MNHNY and CDR2 SVGAGI.

The sequence came from a woman between 40 and 50 years old in good health and CMV-seropositive. Here the chain combines TRBV6-6 and TRBJ1-2; a confident D gene designation cannot be given. Input material: PBMCs. The CDR3 here reads CASSLDWVRGYTF. The DNA sequence reads TGTGCCAGCAGCTTAGACTGGGTGAGGGGCTACACCTTC.